The 21 T cell receptor beta chains reported below all come from one sample, sequenced in a study of blood T cell repertoires in COVID-19. TCRdb's table, derived via immunoSEQ multiplex PCR, lists solely in-frame clones and lacks some. The table includes fewer than 300,000 clones, roughly 86% detected once. The material sequenced was peripheral blood. The receptors here all came from a woman aged 30 to 39 with acute or convalescent COVID-19.

The chain uses TRBV15 and TRBJ2-3; 8 bases fit TRBD2. The length of the CDR3 is 14 residues. V trimming: 8 bases; J trimming: 3 bases; junction bases outside the gene matches: 7. CDR1 and CDR2 (germline): LNHNV, YYDKDF (reference sequence). The CDR3 DNA is TGTGCCACCTCCCTCGGCGGGAGGACAGATACGCAGTATTTT. This translates into CATSLGGRTDTQYF.

V usage is TRBV12-3 or TRBV12-4 and J usage is TRBJ2-3, with a tentative D call TRBD2 (6 bases). V was pared by 3 bases and J by 5 bases, with 9 bases between. The CDR3 loop spans 13 amino acids. CDR3 in amino acids: CASSFKRVDTQYF. The CDR3 DNA is TGTGCCAGCAGTTTCAAGCGGGTAGATACGCAGTATTTT.

This clone appeared a few times. The V call is TRBV19, the J call TRBJ1-1; the D is unclear. There are 11 residues in the CDR3. Germline loops: CDR1 LNHDA, CDR2 SQIVND (reference sequence). The ends were cut back, 6 bases at V and 11 bases at J, with 13 bases in the middle. The CDR3 reads CASRLGDPAFF. CDR3 DNA: TGTGCCAGTAGACTGGGAGACCCGGCTTTCTTT.

The rearrangement uses TRBV12-3 or TRBV12-4 and TRBJ1-4; possibly TRBD1 for D (5 bases). Trimming removed 8 bases at V and 5 bases at J, with 12 bases between. The CDR3 is 13 amino acids. The CDR3 here is CASRPGGNEKLFF. The CDR3 DNA sequence: TGTGCCAGCCGCCCCGGGGGAAATGAAAAACTGTTTTTT.

The rearrangement links TRBV19 to TRBJ2-3, with D possibly TRBD1 on 6 matching bases. The CDR3 sequence is 18 residues long. Trimming stripped 6 bases from V and 2 bases from J, with 24 bases between. From germline, CDR1 is LNHDA and CDR2 SQIVND (reference sequence). CDR3 protein: CASRKYSVPGHITDTQYF. CDR3 DNA sequence: TGTGCCAGTAGAAAGTATTCTGTTCCGGGACATATCACAGATACGCAGTATTTT.

This chain joins TRBV2 and TRBJ1-4; a possible D gene is TRBD1 (5 bases). CDR1 is SNHLY and CDR2 is FYNNEI in the germline V gene. The V gene lost 4 bases and the J gene lost 8 bases, with 11 bases spanning the gap. The length of the CDR3 is 13 residues. The CDR3 protein is CASSVGAREKLFF. CDR3 bases: TGTGCCAGCAGTGTAGGGGCCCGAGAAAAACTGTTTTTT.

The chain carries TRBV28 and TRBJ1-2; D gene unclear. Germline V gives CDR1 MDHEN, CDR2 SYDVKM. V lost 10 bases and J 4 bases, leaving 13 bases between the germline ends. CDR3 length: 12 residues. CDR3 DNA sequence: TGTGCCACCCCCGATTTGGCCTATGGCTACACCTTC. Its translation: CATPDLAYGYTF.

The V gene is TRBV9, the J gene TRBJ2-1; 11 nucleotides match TRBD2. V shed 2 bases, J shed 2 bases, and the junction held 6 bases outside the gene matches. The CDR3 loop spans 17 amino acids. Germline CDR1 and CDR2: SGDLS and YYNGEE. The CDR3 DNA reads as TGTGCCAGCAGCGTTAGCGGGAGGGTGTCCCCCTACAATGAGCAGTTCTTC. Protein: CASSVSGRVSPYNEQFF.

The genes are TRBV14 and TRBJ2-3, with 10 positions matching TRBD2. CDR1 is SGHDN, CDR2 FVKESK, per germline. The trim removed 2 bases at V and 8 bases at J, leaving 10 bases unmatched. This CDR3 contains 16 residues. The CDR3, as DNA: TGTGCCAGCAGCCAATTAAGCGGGAGGGCCTTCGGTACGCAGTATTTT. Its protein is CASSQLSGRAFGTQYF. Variable domain in full (rest from reference TRBV14 and TRBJ2-3): EAGVTQFPSHSVIEKGQTVTLRCDPISGHDNLYWYRRVMGKEIKFLLHFVKESKQDESGMPNNRFLAERTGGTYSTLKVQPAELEDSGVYFCASSQLSGRAFGTQYFGPGTRLTVL.

The V gene is TRBV30, the J gene TRBJ2-1, with 7 bases aligning to TRBD2. Germline V gene sequence: CDR1 GTSNPN, CDR2 SVGIG (reference sequence). The CDR3 length is 13 residues. V dropped 7 bases and J dropped 5; count of bases not matched to a gene: 8. The CDR3 DNA reads as TGTGCCTTCTGGGGGGGGGTTAACAATGAGCAGTTCTTC. It is translated as CAFWGGVNNEQFF.

CDR3 DNA sequence: TGTGCCAGCAGCGTAGACGACATGAACACTGAAGCTTTCTTT. Translation: CASSVDDMNTEAFF. The rearrangement joins TRBV9 to TRBJ1-1; D gene unclear. The CDR3 is made up of 14 amino acids. Trimming took 0 bases from V and 0 from J, leaving 6 bases between them. Germline V gene lookup returns CDR1 SGDLS and CDR2 YYNGEE.

The CDR3 is CASSRIATYEQYF. In DNA form, the CDR3 reads TGTGCCAGCAGTCGCATAGCGACATACGAGCAGTACTTC. The chain combines TRBV12-3 or TRBV12-4 with TRBJ2-7, with D possibly being TRBD2 (5 bases). This CDR3 region has 13 residues. The germline V and J ends were trimmed by 5 bases and 4 bases, with 12 bases remaining between them.

The V gene is TRBV4-3, the J gene TRBJ1-4; D is perhaps TRBD1 (5 bases). Trimming shortened V by 3 bases and J by 0 bases, and 11 bases separated the two germline ends. The germline V gene encodes CDR1 LGHNA and CDR2 YSLEER. CDR3 length: 16 amino acids. CDR3 loop: CASSQGNRPTNEKLFF. The CDR3, as DNA: TGCGCCAGCAGCCAGGGAAACAGGCCAACTAATGAAAAACTGTTTTTT.

The CDR3: CASSLAGTGFQETQYF. The CDR3 DNA reads as TGCGCCAGCAGCTTAGCAGGGACAGGGTTCCAAGAGACCCAGTACTTC. The chain employs TRBV5-1 and TRBJ2-5; TRBD1 matches at 9 bases. Unmatched junction bases numbered 6, after V lost 2 bases and J lost 1 base. The CDR3 has 16 amino acids. Per germline, CDR1 SGHRS and CDR2 YFSETQ.

A single count supports this clone. This chain connects TRBV9 to TRBJ2-4, with 7 nucleotides matching TRBD1. In germline, CDR1 is SGDLS, CDR2 YYNGEE. After removal of 1 base from V and 8 bases from J, the junction contained 6 bases not matched to a gene. The CDR3 runs 14 residues. This chain's CDR3 is CASSVSYRGDIQYF. In DNA, the CDR3 is TGTGCCAGCAGCGTAAGCTACAGGGGTGACATTCAGTACTTC.

This chain links TRBV30 with TRBJ2-7; perhaps TRBD2 as D (5 bases). CDR1 and CDR2 from the germline V gene are GTSNPN and SVGIG (reference sequence). CDR3 size: 13 residues. Trimming took 0 bases from V and 1 from J, leaving 7 bases between them. As DNA, the CDR3 is TGTGCCTGGAGTGTCAGCGGATCCTACGAGCAGTACTTC. This encodes CAWSVSGSYEQYF.

This clone was found a few times. This sequence joins TRBV14 and TRBJ2-7; D is ambiguous. The V gene lost 4 bases and the J gene lost 5 bases, with 15 bases spanning the gap. Germline CDR1 and CDR2: SGHDN and FVKESK. This CDR3 region has 14 residues. The chain's CDR3 is CASSPRLNVHEQYF. The CDR3 nucleotides read TGTGCCAGCAGCCCTAGATTAAATGTCCACGAGCAGTACTTC.

V gene TRBV6-6 combines with J gene TRBJ2-1, with D perhaps TRBD2 (5 bases). CDR1 and CDR2 (germline): MNHNY, SVGAGI (reference sequence). V dropped 4 bases and J dropped 0 bases, with 10 bases sitting between them. There are 15 residues in the CDR3. The CDR3 here is CASSLSGSSYNEQFF. The CDR3 DNA sequence: TGTGCCAGCAGTTTAAGTGGGAGCTCCTACAATGAGCAGTTCTTC.

This chain uses TRBV27 with TRBJ2-7; 12 bases match TRBD2. V shed 5 bases, J shed 2 bases, and the junction held 4 bases outside the gene matches. Germline CDR1 MNHEY, CDR2 SMNVEV (reference sequence). This CDR3 has 15 residues. CDR3 bases: TGTGCCAGCAGTACACGGACTAGCGGGGCCTACGAGCAGTACTTC. Protein sequence: CASSTRTSGAYEQYF.

The CDR3 sequence is CAISEQDSSGNTIYF. The CDR3 region has the DNA TGTGCCATCAGTGAACAGGACAGCTCTGGAAACACCATATATTTT. This chain connects TRBV10-3 to TRBJ1-3, with D possibly TRBD1 on 6 matching bases. From germline, CDR1 is ENHRY and CDR2 SYGVKD. The CDR3 is 15 amino acids. V lost 3 bases and J 0 bases, leaving 9 bases between the germline ends.

The V gene is TRBV2, the J gene TRBJ2-5; D is perhaps TRBD2 (6 bases). The CDR3 runs 16 residues. V was clipped by 1 base and J by 4 bases, with 16 bases between them. Germline V lookup: CDR1 SNHLY, CDR2 FYNNEI. The CDR3 spells CASSEGGRTSGETQYF. CDR3 bases: TGTGCCAGCAGTGAAGGAGGGAGGACCAGCGGAGAGACCCAGTACTTC.